This T cell receptor (beta chain) was documented in a study of shared clonotypes between healthy human individuals. Study outcomes and limitations: Only blood samples were collected, and tissue repertoires likely differ.

With V trimmed by 4 bases and J by 3 bases, 3 bases remained unmatched. The CDR3 runs to 12 residues. From germline, CDR1 is SQVTM and CDR2 ANQGSEA. Original data processing: Junction-only sequences produced by ImmunoSEQ had no quality scores, so filtering differed. Libraries were prepared by immunoSEQ multiplex PCR; TCRdb keeps only in-frame clonotypes and omits some of them. The V and J calls and clone size were taken over from that table, and D and trimming were inferred from the DNA. In the table there are over a million clones, roughly 96% of which are singletons. With respect to this clone: The target antigen is unknown.

All donors qualified as healthy HIV-negative adults and had experienced no recent acute infections or vaccinations. The J gene is TRBJ2-7, the V gene TRBV29-1; 7 bases line up with TRBD1. The TCR sequence derives from a man aged 30 to 45 in good health. The sample taken for sequencing was naive CD4+ T cells sorted from blood. The subset was: CD45RA+ positively selected. CDR3 amino acids: CSVGDSLYEQYF. CDR3 bases: TGCAGCGTTGGGGACAGCCTCTACGAGCAGTACTTC.